One and the same sample provided the 32 T cell receptor beta chains below, sequenced in a study of CD8 T cells in ankylosing spondylitis. Study-wide results and limits: A motif of eight highly homologous TCR beta variants was seen as apparently characteristic of ankylosing spondylitis blood.

TCRdb independently ran MiXCR on the 5' RACE reads; one entry per CDR3 protein. The table has more than 100,000 distinct CDR3 sequences, approximately 17% seen once. Antigens of these TCRs are unknown. The sequenced sample was blood, either unsorted or a sorted T cell fraction (not recorded which). The receptor set was obtained from a male donor with ankylosing spondylitis.

This sequence joins TRBV2 and TRBJ2-1; tentative D call: TRBD1 (6 bases). The germline CDR1 and CDR2 sequences are SNHLY and FYNNEI. The length of the CDR3 is 12 residues. V was trimmed by 8 bases and J by 9 bases, leaving 14 bases between them. Written as DNA, the CDR3 is TGTGCCAGCGGCTACAGGGTTCCTGAGCAGTTCTTC. Its protein product is CASGYRVPEQFF.

The V call is TRBV20-1, the J call TRBJ2-7; possible D gene TRBD2, 5 bases. Germline values: CDR1 DFQATT, CDR2 SNEGSKA (reference sequence). V was clipped by 6 bases and J by 6 bases, with 12 bases between them. The CDR3 contains 11 residues. The CDR3, as DNA: TGCAGTGCCCAACGGAGCGGCGAGCAGTACTTC. Its protein product is CSAQRSGEQYF.

CDR3 sequence: CSVEGFGQGRDGYTF. The CDR3 nucleotides read TGCAGCGTTGAAGGGTTCGGGCAGGGAAGAGATGGCTACACCTTC. The V gene is TRBV29-1, the J gene TRBJ1-2; maybe TRBD1 (5 bases). The V end lost 1 base, the J end lost 6 bases, and 18 bases lay between the germline ends. Germline assignment: CDR1 SQVTM and CDR2 ANQGSEA. This CDR3 comprises 15 residues. Complete variable domain (other parts from reference TRBV29-1 and TRBJ1-2): SAVISQKPSRDICQRGTSLTIQCQVDSQVTMMFWYRQQPGQSLTLIATANQGSEATYESGFVIDKFPISRPNLTFSTLTVSNMSPEDSSIYLCSVEGFGQGRDGYTFGSGTRLTVV.

The chain joins TRBV3-1 to TRBJ2-7; TRBD2 might be the D (6 bases). Per the germline V gene, CDR1 is LGHDT and CDR2 is YNNKEL (reference sequence). The germline V and J ends were trimmed by 11 bases and 0 bases, with 14 bases remaining between them. This CDR3 is 13 amino acids long. The CDR3, as DNA: TGTGCCCTGCGGCGGGAAGACTCCTACGAGCAGTACTTC. Its translation: CALRREDSYEQYF.

This clonotype was observed many times. The J gene is TRBJ2-1, the V gene TRBV27; D remains ambiguous. This CDR3 contains 11 residues. Germline V gene sequence: CDR1 MNHEY, CDR2 SMNVEV (reference sequence). V dropped 4 bases and J dropped 6 bases, with 4 bases sitting between them. CDR3 sequence: CASSWGNEQFF. The CDR3 DNA is TGTGCCAGCAGTTGGGGCAATGAGCAGTTCTTC.

This clonotype was counted at least ten times. The rearrangement uses TRBV5-1 and TRBJ2-1; D remains ambiguous. The V end lost 1 base, the J end lost 8 bases, and 4 bases lay between the germline ends. The CDR3 contains 11 residues. CDR1 SGHRS and CDR2 YFSETQ come from the germline V gene. The DNA for the CDR3 is TGCGCCAGCAGCTTGTATTATGAGCAGTTCTTC. Its protein product is CASSLYYEQFF.

The chain employs TRBV20-1 and TRBJ2-7; TRBD2 matches 11 bases. CDR3 length: 15 residues. Germline V gives CDR1 DFQATT, CDR2 SNEGSKA (reference sequence). Trimming took 3 bases from V and 0 from J; bases not matched to a gene: 4. The DNA for the CDR3 is TGCAGTGCTAGCCCTAGCGGGAGGTTCTCCTACGAGCAGTACTTC. Amino acids: CSASPSGRFSYEQYF.

The chain has TRBV28 and TRBJ2-6; D not certain. Germline CDR1 reads MDHEN; CDR2 reads SYDVKM. CDR3 length equals 15 residues. V was clipped by 1 base and J by 0 bases, with 4 bases between them. The CDR3 sequence is CASSLLSSGANVLTF. Written as DNA, the CDR3 is TGTGCCAGCAGTTTATTGAGCTCTGGGGCCAACGTCCTGACTTTC.

This clonotype was picked up a small number of times. V is TRBV4-2 and J is TRBJ2-1; D gene unclear. Germline CDR1 is LGHNA and CDR2 is YNFKEQ. The CDR3 has 13 residues. Trimming took off 1 base at V and 9 bases at J, with 10 bases between the two ends. CDR3 nucleotides: TGTGCCAGCAGCCAAGCCGTCAGGCGTGAGCAGTTCTTC. Protein product: CASSQAVRREQFF.

V gene TRBV6-1 combines with J gene TRBJ2-7, with no clear D. Deletions cut 5 bases from V and 1 base from J, with 9 bases between. The length of the CDR3 is 13 residues. CDR1 is MNHNS, CDR2 SASEGT, per germline. CDR3: CASSPAGSYEQYF. CDR3 in DNA: TGTGCCAGCAGTCCGGCCGGGTCCTACGAGCAGTACTTC.

This clonotype was counted between two and nine times. The CDR3 region has the DNA TGCGCCAGCAGCTTGGCGGGTCAGGGCCATGGCTACACCTTC. Residues: CASSLAGQGHGYTF. The J gene is TRBJ1-2, the V gene TRBV5-1, with D possibly being TRBD1 (5 bases). Germline V gene lookup returns CDR1 SGHRS and CDR2 YFSETQ. CDR3 length: 14 amino acids. V lost 0 bases and J lost 6, with 12 bases in between.

This clonotype occurred a few times. The chain uses TRBV12-3 or TRBV12-4 and TRBJ2-7, with 10 positions matching TRBD2. The CDR3 consists of 13 residues. V lost 8 bases and J lost 4; bases outside the gene matches: 5. Written as DNA, the CDR3 is TGTGCCAGCCAAACTAGCGGGACTTACGAGCAGTACTTC. Residues: CASQTSGTYEQYF.

This clonotype was counted a few times. The chain is built from TRBV5-6 and TRBJ2-1; D gene unclear. There are 15 residues in the CDR3. Trimming removed 4 bases from V and 4 bases from J, with 15 bases in between. Germline values: CDR1 SGHDT, CDR2 YYEEEE. The CDR3 DNA sequence: TGTGCCAGCAGCCCGGCGATCACAGTTTACAATGAGCAGTTCTTC. It codes for CASSPAITVYNEQFF.

V usage is TRBV7-2 and J usage is TRBJ2-1; 10 bases align to TRBD2. J was trimmed by 4 bases and V by 8 bases; bases with no gene match: 8. This CDR3 spans 15 amino acids. Germline CDR1 is SGHTA and CDR2 is FQGNSA. As DNA, the CDR3 is TGTGCCAGCCCAGCTAGCGGGAGCCTTTACAATGAGCAGTTCTTC. This gives the protein CASPASGSLYNEQFF.

At least ten counts were recorded for this clonotype. The chain employs TRBV29-1 and TRBJ2-3, with 11 bases aligning to TRBD2. The CDR3 contains 14 residues. The junction had 5 bases not matched to a gene; V was cut back by 7 bases and J by 2 bases. CDR1 SQVTM and CDR2 ANQGSEA come from the germline V gene. As DNA, the CDR3 is TGCAGCGCACTGACTAGCGGGGACACAGATACGCAGTATTTT. Translated, it gives CSALTSGDTDTQYF.

The chain joins TRBV14 to TRBJ2-7; TRBD1 or TRBD2 may be the D gene (5 bases each). V gave up 1 base and J gave up 5 bases, with 18 bases separating them. The CDR3 contains 16 residues. CDR1 is SGHDN and CDR2 is FVKESK in the germline V gene. CDR3 sequence reads: CASSQGFGTPAHEQYF. CDR3 nucleotide sequence: TGTGCCAGCAGCCAAGGATTCGGGACCCCGGCCCACGAGCAGTACTTC.

This clonotype was detected only a few times. This chain connects TRBV9 to TRBJ1-2, with 7 bases identical to TRBD1. This CDR3 is built from 14 residues. V gave up 3 bases and J gave up 2 bases; unmatched junction bases: 4. Germline V gives CDR1 SGDLS, CDR2 YYNGEE. The CDR3 spells CASSAPDRNYGYTF. CDR3 sequence (DNA): TGTGCCAGCAGCGCCCCGGACAGGAACTATGGCTACACCTTC.

This chain links TRBV5-4 with TRBJ1-2, with D maybe TRBD1 (6 bases). Germline V gene lookup returns CDR1 SGHNT and CDR2 YYREEE (reference sequence). CDR3 length: 14 residues. V was pared by 3 bases and J by 5 bases, with 14 bases between. The CDR3 sequence is CASSSGTTLYGYTF. DNA for the CDR3: TGTGCCAGCAGCTCCGGGACAACCCTTTATGGCTACACCTTC. The complete variable domain, with remaining parts taken from reference TRBV5-4 and TRBJ1-2, reads ETGVTQSPTHLIKTRGQQVTLRCSSQSGHNTVSWYQQALGQGPQFIFQYYREEENGRGNFPPRFSGLQFPNYSSELNVNALELDDSALYLCASSSGTTLYGYTFGSGTRLTVV.

This clonotype was recorded a few times. This chain joins TRBV4-1 and TRBJ2-7; 8 bases match TRBD2. This CDR3 has 15 residues. From germline, CDR1 is MGHRA and CDR2 YSYEKL. Germline trimming cut 4 bases from V and 3 bases from J; bases unmatched to any gene: 8. The CDR3 DNA reads as TGCGCCAGCAGCCTCATCGGACTAGCTGTCTACGAGCAGTACTTC. It specifies CASSLIGLAVYEQYF.

The chain couples TRBV7-9 to TRBJ2-7; 7 bases are shared with TRBD1. V lost 5 bases, J lost 7 bases, and 8 bases stayed unmatched. CDR1 and CDR2 (germline): SEHNR, FQNEAQ (reference sequence). The CDR3 spans 13 residues. The CDR3 spells CASSRQGSREQYF. Written as DNA, the CDR3 is TGTGCCAGCAGCCGACAGGGCTCGCGGGAGCAGTACTTC.

V is TRBV12-3 or TRBV12-4 and J is TRBJ2-7, with D possibly being TRBD1 (6 bases). Trimming took off 5 bases at V and 1 base at J, with 12 bases between the two ends. The CDR3 sequence is 14 residues long. The DNA of the CDR3 is TGTGCCAGCAGTGCACAGGGACCTTCCTACGAGCAGTACTTC. Its translation is CASSAQGPSYEQYF.

The rearrangement uses TRBV11-2 and TRBJ2-2; D is unclear. V lost 1 base, J lost 5 bases, and 14 bases lay in between. The CDR3 extends over 16 amino acids. Germline V gives CDR1 SGHAT, CDR2 FQNNGV. CDR3: CASSLGYRLPTGELFF. The CDR3 DNA sequence: TGTGCCAGCAGCTTAGGGTATCGGCTACCTACCGGGGAGCTGTTTTTT.

V and J are TRBV6-5 and TRBJ2-7, with D unresolved. This CDR3 is built from 12 residues. V lost 6 bases to trimming and J lost 4 bases, with 10 bases between them. Germline-derived CDR1 and CDR2 are MNHEY and SVGAGI. The chain's CDR3 is CASSDLGYEQYF. The CDR3 DNA reads TGTGCCAGCAGCGACCTAGGATACGAGCAGTACTTC.

This clonotype has just a few counts. The chain carries TRBV29-1 and TRBJ2-1; a weak D match, TRBD1 (5 bases). Germline CDR1 reads SQVTM; CDR2 reads ANQGSEA. CDR3 length: 12 residues. V lost 7 bases and J lost 8, with 15 bases in between. The CDR3 spells CSARAPVDEQFF. The CDR3 nucleotides read TGCAGCGCCAGGGCTCCCGTGGATGAGCAGTTCTTC.

This clonotype was detected once. The V gene is TRBV28, the J gene TRBJ2-7; D remains ambiguous. CDR3 length: 13 residues. V was cut by 8 bases and J by 3 bases, with 14 bases left in between. Germline CDR1 is MDHEN and CDR2 is SYDVKM. CDR3 nucleotide sequence: TGTGCCAGCGGAGACTCAGTAAACTACGAGCAGTACTTC. Protein sequence: CASGDSVNYEQYF.

The CDR3, as DNA: TGTGCCAGCAGCTTCACAATACTAGCGGAGCCTACCGGGGAGCTGTTTTTT. Translation: CASSFTILAEPTGELFF. V is TRBV5-6 and J is TRBJ2-2, with 8 bases that match TRBD2. The CDR3 loop spans 17 amino acids. Germline values: CDR1 SGHDT, CDR2 YYEEEE. The ends lost 2 bases at V and 5 bases at J; junction bases unmatched: 11.

On this clonotype itself: Its ends do not fully match the called genes, so a read error is possible. The chain carries TRBV27 and TRBJ1-2, with a tentative D call TRBD1 (5 bases). There are 13 residues in the CDR3. Germline CDR1 reads MNHEY; CDR2 reads SMNVEV (reference sequence). The CDR3 region has the DNA TGTGCCAGCAGTTTATCCCGGGACTATAGCTACACCTTC. Protein: CASSLSRDYSYTF.

In its sample, this clonotype was seen many times. The chain employs TRBV10-3 and TRBJ2-6; D is uncertain. The CDR3 contains 13 residues. The V end was cut by 9 bases, the J end by 0 bases, with 6 bases between. From germline, CDR1 is ENHRY and CDR2 SYGVKD. CDR3 region: CAIYTSGANVLTF. For the CDR3, the DNA is TGTGCCATATATACCTCTGGGGCCAACGTCCTGACTTTC.

CDR3 coding DNA: TGCGCCAGCAGCTTGGATCTTCACCCGGGACTAGCGGGAGCTGAGCAGTTCTTC. Protein sequence: CASSLDLHPGLAGAEQFF. The rearrangement joins TRBV5-1 to TRBJ2-1; TRBD2 agrees at 14 bases. The V and J ends lost 0 bases and 9 bases, in that order; junction bases with no gene match: 11. This CDR3 comprises 18 residues. From germline, CDR1 is SGHRS and CDR2 YFSETQ. The variable domain in full, completed from reference TRBV5-1 and TRBJ2-1, reads KAGVTQTPRYLIKTRGQQVTLSCSPISGHRSVSWYQQTPGQGLQFLFEYFSETQRNKGNFPGRFSGRQFSNSRSEMNVSTLELGDSALYLCASSLDLHPGLAGAEQFFGPGTRLTVL.

This clonotype came up a few times. J is TRBJ2-3 and V is TRBV27; perhaps TRBD1 as D (6 bases). The CDR3 loop spans 12 amino acids. The germline gives CDR1 MNHEY, CDR2 SMNVEV (reference sequence). V gave up 6 bases and J gave up 11 bases, with 15 bases separating them. The CDR3 reads CASSPGHRLQYF. CDR3 coding DNA: TGTGCCAGCAGCCCGGGACACAGATTGCAGTATTTT.

This clonotype was seen a handful of times. CDR3 nucleotide sequence: TGTGCCAGCAGGATAGGGGCTGATCCCTACGAGCAGTACTTC. Protein: CASRIGADPYEQYF. V usage is TRBV27 and J usage is TRBJ2-7; TRBD1 might be the D (5 bases). The germline gives CDR1 MNHEY, CDR2 SMNVEV (reference sequence). Trimming left V 6 bases short and J 2 bases short, with 14 bases between. This CDR3 is built from 14 residues.

In its sample, this clonotype was seen many times. The V gene is TRBV5-1, the J gene TRBJ2-4; D is perhaps TRBD2 (6 bases). The CDR3 runs to 14 residues. The V end was cut by 5 bases, the J end by 7 bases, with 16 bases between. Germline CDR1 and CDR2: SGHRS and YFSETQ. For the CDR3, the DNA is TGCGCCAGCAGATCATCTAGCGAGCCGAACATTCAGTACTTC. Its protein is CASRSSSEPNIQYF.